This T cell receptor beta chain is drawn from a study of cytomegalovirus exposure and HLA in healthy donors. Across the whole study: The Caucasian-associated ancestry cluster held around four fifths of more than 350 genotyped donors.

Trimming shortened V by 7 bases and J by 1 base, and 13 bases separated the two germline ends. The V gene's germline CDR1 is LNHDA and CDR2 SQIVND (reference sequence). The CDR3 extends over 14 amino acids. Whole-study results and caveats: Presence/absence analyses treated sequencing depth as roughly uniform across donors. Among TCR sequences, most were rare, though some public TCRs appeared in many donors. Earlier analysis yielded a pattern in which most TCR beta V segments were productive about 87% or about 30% of the time.

On this clone: Its cognate antigen is unknown.

Primers for the PCR totalled 60 Vbeta and 13 Jbeta. TCRdb's copy holds only in-frame clones and misses some; the assay was immunoSEQ multiplex PCR. The sample yields 130,000 to 150,000 clones, roughly 75% seen once. The rearrangement links TRBV19 to TRBJ1-1, with D perhaps matching TRBD1 (6 bases). Source material: PBMCs. The sequence was obtained from a female donor in good health and CMV-seronegative. DNA for the CDR3: TGTGCCAGTACCCCGTGGACAGCGAACACTGAAGCTTTCTTT. It specifies CASTPWTANTEAFF. Complete variable domain (other parts from reference TRBV19 and TRBJ1-1): DGGITQSPKYLFRKEGQNVTLSCEQNLNHDAMYWYRQDPGQGLRLIYYSQIVNDFQKGDIAEGYSVSREKKESFPLTVTSAQKNPTAFYLCASTPWTANTEAFFGQGTRLTVV.